This T cell receptor (beta chain) was documented in a study of post-analysis software for immune sequencing data. Study as a whole: Courses of disease covered relapsing-remitting, secondary progressive and progressive-relapsing multiple sclerosis.

In its sample, this clonotype was seen once. The antigen remains unidentified. Germline V CDR1 and CDR2: MDHEN, SYDVKM. This CDR3 is built from 14 residues. Trimming pared 4 bases from V and 6 bases from J, leaving 15 bases between. Overall study results and limits: Significantly lower normalized Chao1 diversity was seen in multiple sclerosis patients than in controls. Compared with controls, patients had more of roughly five TRBV segments, including TRBV5-6, TRBV5-1 and TRBV20-1. Samples made in the same batch grouped tightly together by F measure.

Every TCR beta cDNA library bore unique molecular identifiers. T cells numbering about 0.95 to 11 million gave rise to 500,000 or so cDNA molecules. TCRdb called the PCR reads again in MiXCR, with one record for every CDR3 protein. The sample shows 450,000 to 700,000 distinct CDR3 sequences, 44% of them seen only once. The chain uses TRBV28 and TRBJ1-2, with D possibly being TRBD1 (5 bases). The sequence was obtained from a girl under 18 with multiple sclerosis. Sequenced sample: blood. DNA of the CDR3: TGTGCCAGCAGTTCGACCGGGACGGGGAATGGCTACACCTTC. Translated, it gives CASSSTGTGNGYTF.